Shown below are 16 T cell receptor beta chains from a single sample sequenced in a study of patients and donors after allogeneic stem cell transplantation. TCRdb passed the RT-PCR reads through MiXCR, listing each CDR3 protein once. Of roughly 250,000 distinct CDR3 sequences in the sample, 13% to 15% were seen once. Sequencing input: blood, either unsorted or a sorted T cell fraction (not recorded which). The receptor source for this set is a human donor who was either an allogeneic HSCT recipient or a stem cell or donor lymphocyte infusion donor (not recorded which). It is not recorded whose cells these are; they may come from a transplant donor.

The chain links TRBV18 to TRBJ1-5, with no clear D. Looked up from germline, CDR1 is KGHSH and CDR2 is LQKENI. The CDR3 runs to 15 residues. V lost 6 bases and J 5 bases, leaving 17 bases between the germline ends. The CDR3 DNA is TGTGCCAGCTCCTCGGGCCGGGTTGGATATCAGCCCCAGCATTTT. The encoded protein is CASSSGRVGYQPQHF.

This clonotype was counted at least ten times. CDR3 sequence (DNA): TGTGCCAGCAGTTACCGGTCGGGGAGGCCTGAAGCTTTCTTT. This codes for CASSYRSGRPEAFF. The chain has TRBV6-2 or TRBV6-3 and TRBJ1-1; D is uncertain. This CDR3 region has 14 residues. Germline assignment: CDR1 MNHEY and CDR2 SVGEGT. Deletions cut 2 bases from V and 6 bases from J, with 13 bases between.

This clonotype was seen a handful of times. The CDR3 protein is CASPGSGNTIYF. The CDR3, as DNA: TGTGCCAGCCCAGGCTCTGGAAACACCATATATTTT. The rearrangement uses TRBV21-1 and TRBJ1-3. TRBV21-1 constitutes a pseudogene. The CDR3 sequence is 12 residues long.

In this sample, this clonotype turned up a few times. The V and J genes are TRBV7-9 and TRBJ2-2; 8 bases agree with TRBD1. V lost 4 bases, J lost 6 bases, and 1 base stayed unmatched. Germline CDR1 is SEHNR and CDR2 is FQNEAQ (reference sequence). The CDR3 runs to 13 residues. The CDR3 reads CASSSTGAGELFF. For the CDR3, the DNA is TGTGCCAGCAGCTCGACAGGGGCCGGGGAGCTGTTTTTT. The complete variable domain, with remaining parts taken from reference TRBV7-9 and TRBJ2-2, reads DTGVSQNPRHKITKRGQNVTFRCDPISEHNRLYWYRQTLGQGPEFLTYFQNEAQLEKSRLLSDRFSAERPKGSFSTLEIQRTEQGDSAMYLCASSSTGAGELFFGEGSRLTVL.

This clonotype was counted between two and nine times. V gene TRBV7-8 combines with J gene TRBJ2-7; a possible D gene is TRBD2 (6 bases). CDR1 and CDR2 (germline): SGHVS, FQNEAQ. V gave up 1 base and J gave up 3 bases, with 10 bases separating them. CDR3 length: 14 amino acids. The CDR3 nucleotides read TGTGCCAGCAGCTTAGGTATTAGCGGCTACGAGCAGTACTTC. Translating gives CASSLGISGYEQYF.

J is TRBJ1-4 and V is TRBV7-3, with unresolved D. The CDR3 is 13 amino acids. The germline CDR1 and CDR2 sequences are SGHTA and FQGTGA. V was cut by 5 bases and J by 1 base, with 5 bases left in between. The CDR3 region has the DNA TGTGCCAGCAGCCCCGGAACTAATGAAAAACTGTTTTTT. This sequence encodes CASSPGTNEKLFF.

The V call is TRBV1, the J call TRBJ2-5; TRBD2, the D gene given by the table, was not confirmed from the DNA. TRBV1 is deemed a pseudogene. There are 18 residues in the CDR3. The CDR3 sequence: CTSSQGRFSGFRRETQYF. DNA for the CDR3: TGCACCAGCAGCCAAGGTAGATTCTCTGGATTCAGGAGGGAGACCCAGTACTTC.

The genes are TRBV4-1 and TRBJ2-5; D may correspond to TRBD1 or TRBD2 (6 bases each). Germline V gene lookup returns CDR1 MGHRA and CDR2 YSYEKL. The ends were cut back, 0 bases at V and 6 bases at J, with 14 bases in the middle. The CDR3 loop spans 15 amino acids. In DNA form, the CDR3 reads TGCGCCAGCAGCCAAGATAACGGGGGCAGGCAGACCCAGTACTTC. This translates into CASSQDNGGRQTQYF.

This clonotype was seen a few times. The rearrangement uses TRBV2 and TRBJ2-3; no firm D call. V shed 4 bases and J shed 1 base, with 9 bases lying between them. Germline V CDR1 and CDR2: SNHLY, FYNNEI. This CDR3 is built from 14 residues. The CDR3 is CASSGPQGTDTQYF. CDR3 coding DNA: TGTGCCAGCAGTGGTCCCCAGGGCACAGATACGCAGTATTTT.

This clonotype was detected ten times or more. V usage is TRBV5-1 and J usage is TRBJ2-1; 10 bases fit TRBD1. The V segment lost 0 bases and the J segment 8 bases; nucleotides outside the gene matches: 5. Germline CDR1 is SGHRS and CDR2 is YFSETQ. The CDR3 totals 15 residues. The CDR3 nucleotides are TGCGCCAGCAGCTTGGGACAGGGGGCTGTAGATGAGCAGTTCTTC. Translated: CASSLGQGAVDEQFF.

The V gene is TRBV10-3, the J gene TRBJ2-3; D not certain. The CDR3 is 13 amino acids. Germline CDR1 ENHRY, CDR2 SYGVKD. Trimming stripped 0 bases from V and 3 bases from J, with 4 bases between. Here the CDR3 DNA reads TGTGCCATCAGTGAGTCGGGTACAGATACGCAGTATTTT. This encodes CAISESGTDTQYF.

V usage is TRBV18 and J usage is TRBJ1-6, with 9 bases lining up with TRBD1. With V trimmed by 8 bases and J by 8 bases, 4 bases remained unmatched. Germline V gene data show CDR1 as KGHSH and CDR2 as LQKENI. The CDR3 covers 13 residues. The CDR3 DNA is TGTGCCAGCCTACAGGGGGCCGATTCACCCCTCCACTTT. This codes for CASLQGADSPLHF.

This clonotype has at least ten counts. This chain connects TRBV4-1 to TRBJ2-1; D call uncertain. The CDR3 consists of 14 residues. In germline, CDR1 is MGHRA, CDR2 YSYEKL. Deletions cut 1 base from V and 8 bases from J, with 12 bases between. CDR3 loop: CASSQGYPRDEQFF. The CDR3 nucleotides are TGCGCCAGCAGCCAAGGCTACCCCCGCGATGAGCAGTTCTTC.

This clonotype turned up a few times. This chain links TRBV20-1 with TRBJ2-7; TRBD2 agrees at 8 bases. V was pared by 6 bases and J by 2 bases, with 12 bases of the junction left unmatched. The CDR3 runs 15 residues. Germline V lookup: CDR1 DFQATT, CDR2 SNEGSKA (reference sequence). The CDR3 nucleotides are TGCAGTGCAAACCCCAGTAGCGGGACCCCCTACGAGCAGTACTTC. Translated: CSANPSSGTPYEQYF.

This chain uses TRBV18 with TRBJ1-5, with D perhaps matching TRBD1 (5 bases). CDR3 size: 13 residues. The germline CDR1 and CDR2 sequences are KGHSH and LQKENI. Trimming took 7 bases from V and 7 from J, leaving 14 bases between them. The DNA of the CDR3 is TGTGCCAGCTTAGGCGGGGCGGGCCAGCCCCAGCATTTT. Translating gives CASLGGAGQPQHF.

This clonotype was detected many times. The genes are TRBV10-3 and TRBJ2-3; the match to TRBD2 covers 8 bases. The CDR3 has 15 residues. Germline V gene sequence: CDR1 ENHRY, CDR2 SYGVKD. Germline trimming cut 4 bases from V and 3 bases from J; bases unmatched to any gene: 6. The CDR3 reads CAISVVGLATDTQYF. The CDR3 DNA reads TGTGCCATCAGTGTAGTCGGACTAGCAACAGATACGCAGTATTTT.